The rows below give T cell receptor beta chains drawn from one sample of a study of T cell responses to AZD1222 COVID-19 vaccine. Method: immunoSEQ multiplex PCR; TCRdb's copy keeps in-frame clones and lacks some. The table includes around 150,000 clones, 85% detected once. The sample here was peripheral blood, taken 28 days after the second dose of the MenACWY control vaccine. Source of these receptors: an adult who received the MenACWY meningococcal vaccine as a control. Each CDR3 is given with its conserved first and last residue. D genes are given only for firm matches. Rows give clone size only sometimes, using once, few, many, or a class for an expanded clone.

j_call d_call clone_size v_call cdr3_nt cdr3_aa
TRBJ1-1 NA NA TRBV9 TGTGCCAGCAGCCTTACAGGGAACACTGAAGCTTTCTTT CASSLTGNTEAFF
TRBJ1-2 NA NA TRBV23-1 TGCGCCAGCAGTCAAGTTCAAGGGGGGAGCTACACCTTC CASSQVQGGSYTF
TRBJ2-7 NA NA TRBV7-9 TGTGCCAGCAGCTTACCTAGGGGCGAGCAGTACTTC CASSLPRGEQYF
TRBJ1-5 TRBD1 once TRBV28 TGTGCCAGCCTTACCGACAGGGGCAATCAGCCCCAGCATTTT CASLTDRGNQPQHF
TRBJ2-7 TRBD1 once TRBV9 TGTGCCAGCGGAAGGGACAGGGTAAACGAGCAGTACTTC CASGRDRVNEQYF
TRBJ2-1 TRBD2 NA TRBV20-1 TGCAGTGCTAGTCCTAGCGGGAGCTACAATGAGCAGTTCTTC CSASPSGSYNEQFF
TRBJ2-1 TRBD2 NA TRBV12-5 TGTGCTAGGGGACTAGCGGGCCCTGGGAATGAGCAGTTCTTC CARGLAGPGNEQFF
TRBJ1-2 NA few TRBV28 TGTGCCAGCATCCAACAGGGTACTGGCTACACCTTC CASIQQGTGYTF
TRBJ1-2 NA NA TRBV29-1 TGCAGCGTTGAAGGGGGGGACATCGGCTACACCTTC CSVEGGDIGYTF
TRBJ1-1 NA NA TRBV7-6 TGTGCCAGCAGCTTAGCCCTCGTGGGGGACACTGAAGCTTTCTTT CASSLALVGDTEAFF
TRBJ2-7 TRBD1 once TRBV5-1 TGCGCCAGCAGCTTGGTCCAGGACAGGGGTTCCTACGAGCAGTACTTC CASSLVQDRGSYEQYF
TRBJ2-6 TRBD1 NA TRBV28 TGTGCCAGCAGTGGAGGGACAGGGAGGAATGGGGCCAACGTCCTGACTTTC CASSGGTGRNGANVLTF
TRBJ1-1 TRBD1 NA TRBV11-2 TGTGCCAGCAGCGCTACAGGGGTAAGCACTGAAGCTTTCTTT CASSATGVSTEAFF
TRBJ1-5 NA few TRBV2 TGTGCCAGCAGTGAAAGGGACGGGGTTGGTCAGCCCCAGCATTTT CASSERDGVGQPQHF
TRBJ1-1 NA NA TRBV6-6 TGTGCCAGCAGTTACGGACCAATGAACACTGAAGCTTTCTTT CASSYGPMNTEAFF
TRBJ2-5 NA few TRBV6-5 TGTGCCAGCAGTCCCGGACGGACCGTCCCGGAGACCCAGTACTTC CASSPGRTVPETQYF
TRBJ2-1 TRBD1 once TRBV5-1 TGCGCCAGCAGCTTGCCCCCTACAGGGGAGTTAACCAATGAGCAGTTCTTC CASSLPPTGELTNEQFF
TRBJ1-2 NA NA TRBV5-6 TGTGCCAGCAGCGCCTTGAGCGGCTACACCTTC CASSALSGYTF
TRBJ1-1 TRBD1 once TRBV2 TGTGCCAGCAGGTTTTTGGACAGGGCTGAGGCTTTCTTT CASRFLDRAEAFF
TRBJ1-2 NA NA TRBV20-1 TGCAGTGCTAGTTTGGCAGGGCTTACTAACTATGGCTACACCTTC CSASLAGLTNYGYTF
TRBJ2-3 TRBD2 NA TRBV5-6 TGTGCCAGCAGGAGACCCGATCTGACTAGCGGGAGTGCAGATACGCAGTATTTT CASRRPDLTSGSADTQYF
TRBJ2-5 NA NA TRBV20-1 TGCAGTGCTCCTAGGGGAGAGACCCAGTACTTC CSAPRGETQYF
TRBJ1-3 NA NA TRBV28 TGTGCCAGCAGTTTGAACATCGGAAACACCATATATTTT CASSLNIGNTIYF